The sequence of this T cell receptor beta chain was determined in a study of OX40 agonist ivuxolimab in advanced cancers. As regards this clone: What it binds is unknown.

From germline, CDR1 is SNHLY and CDR2 FYNNEI. The CDR3 contains 11 residues. Trimming took off 7 bases at V and 3 bases at J, with 6 bases between the two ends. The data were produced by immunoSEQ multiplex PCR, yet TCRdb's version contains in-frame clones alone and is incomplete. The sample contains about 58,000 clones, 91% of which appear only once. Regarding the study as a whole: Clonal expansion by week 6 occurred in CD4+ and CD8+ blood T cells (at 0.1 to 3.0 mg/kg). People who partly responded at 0.1-3.0 mg/kg had some of the least clonal expansion seen. Antigen specificity was not determined for the expanded peripheral T cells.

The gene calls are TRBV2 and TRBJ2-5; D gene unclear. The sequencing used CD4+ or CD8+ T cells sorted from blood, collected in a trial of the OX40 agonist ivuxolimab. This TCR was sampled from an adult with an advanced solid tumor such as melanoma, head and neck, liver or kidney cancer. This CDR3 is CASKIEETQYF. The CDR3 nucleotides are TGTGCCAGCAAAATAGAAGAGACCCAGTACTTC. Drawing the rest from reference TRBV2 and TRBJ2-5, the complete variable domain is EPEVTQTPSHQVTQMGQEVILRCVPISNHLYFYWYRQILGQKVEFLVSFYNNEISEKSEIFDDQFSVERPDGSNFTLKIRSTKLEDSAMYFCASKIEETQYFGPGTRLLVL.